Included here is one T cell receptor (beta chain) sequence, with context. What it recognizes is unknown. The sample is drawn from a study of shared clonotypes between healthy human individuals. This CDR3 region has 13 residues. Germline V gene lookup returns CDR1 SEHNR and CDR2 FQNEAQ (reference sequence). Trimming shortened V by 5 bases and J by 5 bases, and 12 bases separated the two germline ends. Study outcomes and limitations: Despite large depth, rarefaction showed incomplete sorted-subset sequencing.

Sorted-subset replicate PCRs used 200 ng DNA, some 33,000 T cell genomes. Assay: immunoSEQ multiplex PCR; the TCRdb copy retains only in-frame clones and omits some. The table shows 2 million or so clones, with 95% occurring only once. The sample was naive CD4+ T cells sorted from blood. Specified subset: CD45RA+ positively selected. The genes are TRBV7-9 and TRBJ2-5, with D perhaps matching TRBD1 (6 bases). The receptor comes from a man younger than 30 in good health. Here the CDR3 reads CASSLHQGETQYF. The CDR3, as DNA: TGTGCCAGCAGCCTCCACCAGGGGGAGACCCAGTACTTC.